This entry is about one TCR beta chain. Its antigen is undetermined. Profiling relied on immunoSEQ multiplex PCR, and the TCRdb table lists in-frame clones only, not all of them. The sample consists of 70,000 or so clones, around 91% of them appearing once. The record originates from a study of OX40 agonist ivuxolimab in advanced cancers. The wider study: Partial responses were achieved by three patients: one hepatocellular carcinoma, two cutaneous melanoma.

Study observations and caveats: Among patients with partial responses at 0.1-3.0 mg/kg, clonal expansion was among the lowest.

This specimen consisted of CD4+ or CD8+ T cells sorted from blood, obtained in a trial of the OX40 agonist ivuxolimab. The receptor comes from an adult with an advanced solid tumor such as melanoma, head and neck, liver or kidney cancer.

The CDR3 DNA reads as TGTGCCAGCTCGCTCCTAGGGGCGGGAGGGAGAAACATTCAGTACTTC. It yields the protein CASSLLGAGGRNIQYF. V gene TRBV18 combines with J gene TRBJ2-4, with TRBD2 matching over 9 bases. Per the germline V gene, CDR1 is KGHSH and CDR2 is LQKENI. V was clipped by 6 bases and J by 6 bases; unmatched bases: 12. The CDR3 length is 16 residues.